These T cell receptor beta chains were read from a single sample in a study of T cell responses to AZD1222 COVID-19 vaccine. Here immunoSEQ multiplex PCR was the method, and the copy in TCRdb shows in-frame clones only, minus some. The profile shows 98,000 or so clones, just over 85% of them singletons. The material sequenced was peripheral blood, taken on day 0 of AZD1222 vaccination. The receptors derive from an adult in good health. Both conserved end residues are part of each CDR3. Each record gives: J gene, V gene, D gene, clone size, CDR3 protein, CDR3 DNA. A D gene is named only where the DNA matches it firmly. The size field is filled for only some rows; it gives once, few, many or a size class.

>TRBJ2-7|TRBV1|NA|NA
CTSMGSYEQYF
TGCACCAGCATGGGTTCCTACGAGCAGTACTTC
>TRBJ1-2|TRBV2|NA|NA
CASRRTDYGYTF
TGTGCCAGCAGAAGGACAGATTATGGCTACACCTTC
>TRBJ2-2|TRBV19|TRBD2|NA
CASSNSGGSGELFF
TGTGCCAGTAGTAACAGCGGGGGATCCGGGGAGCTGTTTTTT
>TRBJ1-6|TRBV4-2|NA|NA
CASSQDEGSSSDSPLHF
TGTGCCAGCAGCCAAGATGAGGGGAGCTCCTCTGATTCACCCCTCCACTTT
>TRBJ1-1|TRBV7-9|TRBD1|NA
CASSHLQGAGSTEAFF
TGTGCCAGCAGCCACCTACAGGGGGCGGGAAGCACTGAAGCTTTCTTT
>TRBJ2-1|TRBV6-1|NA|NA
CASSENWPGRINEQFF
TGTGCCAGCAGTGAAAATTGGCCCGGCCGGATCAATGAGCAGTTCTTC
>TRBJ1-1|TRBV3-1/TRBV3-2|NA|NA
CASSQRHGGAEAFF
TGTGCCAGCAGCCAAAGACACGGTGGGGCTGAAGCTTTCTTT
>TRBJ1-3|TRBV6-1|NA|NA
CASSESGIGGNTIYF
TGTGCCAGCAGTGAATCCGGGATTGGAGGAAACACCATATATTTT
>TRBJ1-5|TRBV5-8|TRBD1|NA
CASSSYRGSNQPQHF
TGTGCCAGCAGTTCTTACAGGGGTAGCAATCAGCCCCAGCATTTT
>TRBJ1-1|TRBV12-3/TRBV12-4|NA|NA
CASSLGYTEAFF
TGTGCCAGCAGTTTGGGCTACACTGAAGCTTTCTTT
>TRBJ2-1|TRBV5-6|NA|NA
CASSGPGTGYHNEQFF
TGTGCCAGCAGCGGCCCGGGTACAGGCTATCACAATGAGCAGTTCTTC
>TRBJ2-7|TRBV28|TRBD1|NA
CASSLSRTGGYEQYF
TGTGCCAGCAGTTTATCCCGGACAGGGGGGTACGAGCAGTACTTC
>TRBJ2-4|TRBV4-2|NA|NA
CASSQGGGDSQAKNIQYF
TGTGCCAGCAGCCAGGGAGGAGGGGACTCTCAAGCCAAAAACATTCAGTACTTC
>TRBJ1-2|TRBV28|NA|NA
CASSSTVGLLYGYTF
TGTGCCAGCAGTTCAACAGTCGGACTCCTCTATGGCTACACCTTC
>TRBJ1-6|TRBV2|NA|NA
CASSVNSYNSPLHF
TGTGCCAGCAGTGTCAATTCCTATAATTCACCCCTCCACTTT
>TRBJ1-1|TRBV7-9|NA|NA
CASKRSGTEAFF
TGTGCCAGCAAACGATCGGGCACTGAAGCTTTCTTT
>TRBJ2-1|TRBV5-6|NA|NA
CASSFGSSYNEQFF
TGTGCCAGCAGCTTTGGGAGCTCCTACAATGAGCAGTTCTTC
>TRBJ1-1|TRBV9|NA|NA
CASSPQGRGTEAFF
TGTGCCAGCAGCCCCCAGGGGAGGGGCACTGAAGCTTTCTTT
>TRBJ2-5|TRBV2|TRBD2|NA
CASSDGRYQETQYF
TGTGCCAGCAGTGACGGGAGGTACCAAGAGACCCAGTACTTC
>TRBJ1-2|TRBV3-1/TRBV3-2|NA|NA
CASSQGAAYGYTF
TGTGCCAGCAGCCAAGGGGCAGCTTATGGCTACACCTTC
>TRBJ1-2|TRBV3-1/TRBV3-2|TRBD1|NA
CASSQEPGQGGVTYGYTF
TGTGCCAGCAGCCAGGAACCGGGACAGGGGGGGGTCACCTATGGCTACACCTTC
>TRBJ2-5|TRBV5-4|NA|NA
CASSLIDPQETQYF
TGTGCCAGCAGCTTGATCGACCCCCAAGAGACCCAGTACTTC
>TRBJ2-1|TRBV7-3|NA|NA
CASSFSGDEQFF
TGTGCCAGCAGCTTCTCCGGGGATGAGCAGTTCTTC
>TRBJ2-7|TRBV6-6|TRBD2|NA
CASSRTSGGNYEQYF
TGTGCCAGCAGTCGGACTAGCGGGGGGAATTACGAGCAGTACTTC
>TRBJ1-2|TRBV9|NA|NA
CASSLNSGPNYGYTF
TGTGCCAGCAGCCTTAATTCGGGTCCTAACTATGGCTACACCTTC
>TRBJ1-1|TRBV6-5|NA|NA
CASRRGSNPEAFF
TGTGCCAGCCGCCGGGGGAGTAACCCTGAAGCTTTCTTT
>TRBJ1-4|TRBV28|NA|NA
CASRGREQVEKLFF
TGTGCCAGCAGAGGGCGAGAACAAGTTGAAAAACTGTTTTTT
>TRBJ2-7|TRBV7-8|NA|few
CASSSQWGGEQYF
TGTGCCAGCAGCTCCCAGTGGGGCGGCGAGCAGTACTTC
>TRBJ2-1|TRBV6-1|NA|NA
CASSEEWGAYNEQFF
TGTGCCAGCAGTGAAGAGTGGGGGGCCTACAATGAGCAGTTCTTC
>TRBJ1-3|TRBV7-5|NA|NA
CVRSLAPGQRTGNTIYF
TGTGTCAGAAGCTTAGCGCCGGGACAGCGCACTGGAAACACCATATATTTT
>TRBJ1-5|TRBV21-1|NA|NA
CASSASGGNQPQHF
TGTGCCAGCAGCGCATCGGGGGGCAATCAGCCCCAGCATTTT
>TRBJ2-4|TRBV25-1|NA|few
CASSDKGPANIQYF
TGTGCCAGCAGTGACAAAGGGCCTGCAAACATTCAGTACTTC
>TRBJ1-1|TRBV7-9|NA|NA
CASSSTMNTEAFF
TGTGCCAGCAGCTCGACAATGAACACTGAAGCTTTCTTT
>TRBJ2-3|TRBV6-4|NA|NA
CASSDWGTTDTQYF
TGTGCCAGCAGTGACTGGGGGACCACAGATACGCAGTATTTT
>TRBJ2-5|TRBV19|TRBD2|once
CASSPTTSPRETQYF
TGTGCCAGTAGTCCAACGACTAGCCCACGGGAGACCCAGTACTTC
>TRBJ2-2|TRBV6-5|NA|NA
CASSPAWGSTGELFF
TGTGCCAGCAGTCCCGCATGGGGGTCGACCGGGGAGCTGTTTTTT
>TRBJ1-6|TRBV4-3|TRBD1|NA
CASSQEAGQGASTPLHF
TGCGCCAGCAGCCAAGAAGCAGGACAGGGGGCAAGTACACCCCTCCACTTT
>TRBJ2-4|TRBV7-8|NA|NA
CASSLVPGAAKNIQYF
TGTGCCAGCAGCTTAGTCCCAGGGGCCGCCAAAAACATTCAGTACTTC
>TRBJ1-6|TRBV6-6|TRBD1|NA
CASSYLTGTDRSPLHF
TGTGCCAGCAGTTACCTGACCGGGACAGACCGTTCACCCCTCCACTTT
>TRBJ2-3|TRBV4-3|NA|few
CASSQGVGPAYTQYF
TGCGCCAGCAGCCAAGGTGTTGGGCCGGCCTATACGCAGTATTTT
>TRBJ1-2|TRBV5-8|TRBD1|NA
CASSPGQGWSYGYTF
TGTGCCAGCAGCCCCGGACAGGGATGGTCCTATGGCTACACCTTC
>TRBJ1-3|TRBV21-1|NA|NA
CASSSRGETGAVTGNTIYF
TGTGCCAGCAGCTCCCGGGGGGAAACAGGGGCGGTTACTGGAAACACCATATATTTT